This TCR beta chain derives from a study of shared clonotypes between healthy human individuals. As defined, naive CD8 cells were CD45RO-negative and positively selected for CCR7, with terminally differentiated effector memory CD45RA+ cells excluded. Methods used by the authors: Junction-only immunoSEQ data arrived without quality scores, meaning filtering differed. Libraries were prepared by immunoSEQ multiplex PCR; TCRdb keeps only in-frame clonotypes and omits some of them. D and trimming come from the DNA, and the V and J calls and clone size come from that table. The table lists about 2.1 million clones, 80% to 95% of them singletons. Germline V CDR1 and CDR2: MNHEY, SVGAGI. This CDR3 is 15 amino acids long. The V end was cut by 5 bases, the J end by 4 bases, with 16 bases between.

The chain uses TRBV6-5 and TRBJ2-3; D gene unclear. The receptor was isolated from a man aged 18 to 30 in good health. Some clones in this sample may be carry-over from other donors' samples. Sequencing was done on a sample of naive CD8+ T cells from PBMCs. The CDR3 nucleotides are TGTGCCAGCAGTCCCCAGCCTTTTGTCGCAGATACGCAGTATTTT. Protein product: CASSPQPFVADTQYF.